Listed here is a single TCR beta chain. The data belong to a study of blood T cell repertoires in COVID-19. At the level of the study: Acute and convalescent COVID-19 samples came from the United States, Italy and Spain. PBMCs, B-cell-depleted T cells, or T cells provided the cDNA or gDNA that made up the material.

In the study's own analysis: Scientists estimated how many nucleated cells there were by amplifying reference gene primers. The protocol was immunoSEQ multiplex PCR, while the TCRdb copy is restricted to in-frame clones and leaves out a portion. That table is the source of V, J and clone size, and D and trimming were worked out from the DNA. Counted here are approximately 100,000 clones, roughly 90% occurring once; the ten biggest clones make up 15% to 20%. The germline gives CDR1 MNHEY, CDR2 SMNVEV (reference sequence). This CDR3 is 13 amino acids long. J was trimmed by 9 bases and V by 2 bases; bases with no gene match: 5.

The TCR sequence derives from a woman of 80 years or more in a cohort sampled during active COVID-19. The genes are TRBV27 and TRBJ2-7, with TRBD1 identical over 9 bases. The material sequenced was peripheral blood. The CDR3 nucleotides are TGTGCCAGCAGTTTAGGGGGACAGGGTGTGCAGTACTTC. Its protein is CASSLGGQGVQYF.